The rows below give T cell receptor beta chains drawn from one sample of a study of shared clonotypes between healthy human individuals. Generated by immunoSEQ multiplex PCR, the TCRdb table keeps only in-frame clones and is missing some. The sample gives approximately 500,000 clones, roughly 80% of which show up once; more than 10% is in the top ten. The material sequenced was PBMCs. The receptor source for this set is a woman between 35 and 50 years old in good health. Some clones in this sample may be carry-over from other donors' samples. Both conserved end residues are part of each CDR3. D genes are given only for firm matches. Rows give clone size only sometimes, using once, few, many, or a class for an expanded clone.

j_call v_call d_call clone_size cdr3_aa cdr3_nt
TRBJ2-3 TRBV28 TRBD2 NA CASSFGLAPGSSTDTQYF TGTGCCAGCAGTTTTGGACTAGCGCCAGGGTCTAGCACAGATACGCAGTATTTT
TRBJ1-1 TRBV5-6 NA few CASSLAMGARAFF TGTGCCAGCAGCTTGGCCATGGGGGCAAGGGCTTTCTTT
TRBJ2-1 TRBV7-3 TRBD2 NA CASSLKRGAGSYNEQFF TGTGCCAGCAGCTTAAAAAGGGGAGCGGGATCCTACAATGAGCAGTTCTTC
TRBJ1-5 TRBV27 NA few CASSLGGGMAQHF TGTGCCAGCAGTTTGGGAGGCGGAATGGCCCAGCATTTT
TRBJ2-7 TRBV2 NA NA CASRLSPGSYEQYF TGTGCCAGCAGGTTGTCCCCCGGGTCCTACGAGCAGTACTTC
TRBJ2-1 TRBV6-1 NA NA CASSYGNEQFF TGTGCCAGCAGTTACGGCAATGAGCAGTTCTTC
TRBJ2-7 TRBV28 NA NA CASSFFGRKYEQYF TGTGCCAGCAGTTTTTTCGGGAGAAAGTACGAGCAGTACTTC
TRBJ2-7 TRBV4-3 TRBD2 NA CASSQSLAESYEQYF TGCGCCAGCAGCCAAAGTCTAGCGGAGAGCTACGAGCAGTACTTC
TRBJ2-7 TRBV2 NA many CASSAGATYEQYF TGTGCCAGCAGTGCGGGGGCTACCTACGAGCAGTACTTC
TRBJ2-5 TRBV11-2 NA NA CASSSGPLQYF TGTGCCAGCAGCTCCGGACCCCTCCAGTACTTC
TRBJ2-1 TRBV29-1 TRBD2 few CSVAGLAGVFDEQFF TGCAGCGTCGCGGGACTAGCGGGAGTTTTCGATGAGCAGTTCTTC
TRBJ1-5 TRBV4-2 NA NA CASSQGDRRLNNQPQHF TGTGCCAGCAGCCAGGGGGACCGAAGATTAAACAATCAGCCCCAGCATTTT
TRBJ2-7 TRBV11-3 TRBD1 NA CASSPLLYRGGYEQYF TGTGCCAGCAGCCCCCTCTTATACAGGGGTGGATACGAGCAGTACTTC
TRBJ1-3 TRBV7-9 NA NA CASSLEFSGNTIYF TGTGCCAGCAGCTTAGAATTCTCTGGAAACACCATATATTTT
TRBJ2-3 TRBV29-1 NA NA CSVDGQFKTDTQYF TGCAGCGTTGACGGGCAGTTTAAAACAGATACGCAGTATTTT
TRBJ2-5 TRBV16 TRBD2 once CASSQKGLAGAETQYF TGTGCCAGCAGCCAGAAGGGACTAGCGGGGGCAGAGACCCAGTACTTC
TRBJ2-3 TRBV7-9 TRBD2 NA CASSSKREGYTDTQYF TGTGCCAGCAGCTCTAAGCGGGAGGGATACACAGATACGCAGTATTTT
TRBJ2-1 TRBV9 TRBD2 NA CASSVALADSNEQFF TGTGCCAGCAGCGTAGCACTAGCGGACAGCAATGAGCAGTTCTTC
TRBJ2-3 TRBV10-2 TRBD2 NA CASRRLAVNTDTQYF TGCGCCAGCAGGAGACTAGCGGTAAACACAGATACGCAGTATTTT
TRBJ2-7 TRBV6-6 NA NA CASRGGSGSRPYEQYF TGTGCCAGCAGGGGGGGATCAGGGTCACGACCCTACGAGCAGTACTTC
TRBJ1-4 TRBV14 NA NA CASSPRAGTNEKLFF TGTGCCAGCAGCCCCAGGGCGGGAACTAATGAAAAACTGTTTTTT
TRBJ1-1 TRBV5-4 TRBD1 NA CASSSQGAYTEAFF TGTGCCAGCAGCTCTCAGGGGGCATATACTGAAGCTTTCTTT
TRBJ2-3 TRBV7-2 TRBD2 NA CASSERLAGPTDTQYF TGTGCCAGCAGCGAGAGGCTAGCGGGCCCCACAGATACGCAGTATTTT
TRBJ2-7 TRBV7-2 TRBD2 NA CASSSTSGSYEQYF TGTGCCAGCAGCTCCACTAGCGGGAGCTACGAGCAGTACTTC
TRBJ2-1 TRBV4-3 TRBD2 many CASSQGLAGVNEQFF TGCGCCAGCAGCCAAGGACTAGCGGGAGTTAATGAGCAGTTCTTC
TRBJ2-1 TRBV4-2 TRBD2 NA CASSHPPGTSEPEQFF TGTGCCAGCAGCCATCCTCCCGGGACTAGCGAGCCCGAGCAGTTCTTC
TRBJ2-2 TRBV9 TRBD1 NA CASSHTGGADGELFF TGTGCCAGCAGTCATACAGGGGGCGCTGACGGGGAGCTGTTTTTT
TRBJ2-1 TRBV5-1 TRBD1 once CASSYGTGVNEQFF TGCGCCAGCAGCTACGGGACAGGGGTAAATGAGCAGTTCTTC
TRBJ2-5 TRBV10-2 NA NA CASSEGSRAQETQYF TGCGCCAGCAGTGAAGGTAGCAGGGCACAAGAGACCCAGTACTTC
TRBJ2-5 TRBV7-2 NA NA CASSDRGQGGETQYF TGTGCCAGCAGCGACCGGGGCCAGGGGGGGGAGACCCAGTACTTC
TRBJ2-1 TRBV7-3 TRBD2 NA CASSQSSLAGGYGNEQFF TGTGCCAGCAGCCAGTCATCTCTAGCGGGAGGGTATGGGAATGAGCAGTTCTTC
TRBJ2-7 TRBV7-9 NA NA CASSLAPSSYEQYF TGTGCCAGCAGCTTAGCCCCAAGCTCCTACGAGCAGTACTTC
TRBJ1-2 TRBV5-4 NA NA CASRPGPGYGYTF TGTGCCAGTCGGCCGGGTCCGGGATATGGCTACACCTTC
TRBJ2-7 TRBV6-5 NA once CASTLPGTYYEQYF TGTGCCAGCACCTTACCCGGGACTTACTACGAGCAGTACTTC
TRBJ1-4 TRBV9 NA NA CASSVQQGFYEKLFF TGTGCCAGCAGCGTACAACAGGGATTCTATGAAAAACTGTTTTTT
TRBJ2-7 TRBV27 NA NA CASRFGLGSSYEQYF TGTGCCAGCAGGTTTGGGCTCGGAAGCTCCTACGAGCAGTACTTC
TRBJ2-1 TRBV27 TRBD2 NA CATLDLGGGTYNEQFF TGTGCCACCCTCGATCTTGGGGGGGGGACCTACAATGAGCAGTTCTTC
TRBJ2-1 TRBV7-9 TRBD1 NA CASSLTARDRGANEQFF TGTGCCAGCAGCCTCACAGCCCGGGACAGGGGGGCCAATGAGCAGTTCTTC
TRBJ1-5 TRBV10-3 NA NA CAISEHRGDSNQPQHF TGTGCCATCAGTGAGCACAGAGGTGATAGCAATCAGCCCCAGCATTTT
TRBJ2-7 TRBV28 TRBD2 NA CASSLDYSGRVLGEQYF TGTGCCAGCAGTTTGGATTATAGCGGGAGGGTGCTAGGGGAGCAGTACTTC
TRBJ2-3 TRBV4-3 NA few CASSQDGRATDTQYF TGCGCCAGCAGCCAAGATGGCAGGGCCACAGATACGCAGTATTTT
TRBJ2-5 TRBV7-9 NA NA CASSLKSRETQYF TGTGCCAGCAGCTTAAAGTCTAGAGAGACCCAGTACTTC
TRBJ2-5 TRBV27 NA once CASSRGETQYF TGTGCCAGCAGTCGCGGGGAGACCCAGTACTTC
TRBJ1-1 TRBV7-2 NA NA CASSLVVNTEAFF TGTGCCAGCAGCTTAGTGGTGAACACTGAAGCTTTCTTT
TRBJ2-5 TRBV6-1 TRBD2 NA CASSEAWGGWETQYF TGTGCCAGCAGTGAAGCCTGGGGGGGATGGGAGACCCAGTACTTC
TRBJ1-2 TRBV7-9 NA NA CASSPRVVGGGYTF TGTGCCAGCAGCCCCAGGGTCGTTGGAGGCGGCTACACCTTC
TRBJ1-1 TRBV5-1 NA NA CASSTSFRGNTEAFF TGCGCCAGCAGCACATCCTTCAGGGGGAACACTGAAGCTTTCTTT
TRBJ2-3 TRBV7-2 NA NA CASSLVSSPTDTQYF TGTGCCAGCAGCTTAGTTTCTAGCCCCACAGATACGCAGTATTTT
TRBJ2-5 TRBV7-9 NA NA CASSLALGKQETQYF TGTGCCAGCAGCTTAGCTCTGGGGAAACAAGAGACCCAGTACTTC
TRBJ1-4 TRBV11-1 TRBD1 few CASRTDRGANEKLFF TGTGCCAGCAGAACGGACAGGGGAGCTAATGAAAAACTGTTTTTT
TRBJ2-2 TRBV6-5 TRBD1 NA CASSLPGGTGELFF TGTGCCAGCAGCCTCCCAGGGGGAACCGGGGAGCTGTTTTTT
TRBJ2-3 TRBV19 TRBD2 NA CASSIGREGFLDTQYF TGTGCCAGTAGTATCGGACGGGAGGGCTTTCTAGATACGCAGTATTTT
TRBJ2-3 TRBV11-2 TRBD2 NA CASSLGLAGVDTQYF TGTGCCAGCAGCTTAGGACTAGCGGGAGTAGATACGCAGTATTTT
TRBJ2-7 TRBV28 NA once CASKNGDVADSYEQYF TGTGCCAGCAAAAATGGGGACGTGGCTGACTCCTACGAGCAGTACTTC
TRBJ2-5 TRBV10-3 NA NA CAISDPTTSQETQYF TGTGCCATCAGTGACCCGACGACTAGCCAAGAGACCCAGTACTTC
TRBJ2-1 TRBV25-1 NA NA CASSDRRFNNEQFF TGTGCCAGCAGTGATAGGAGGTTTAACAATGAGCAGTTCTTC